This passage covers 27 T cell receptor beta chains from one sample sequenced in a study of blood T cell repertoires in COVID-19. Sequencing was performed with immunoSEQ multiplex PCR; in TCRdb, only in-frame clones are kept and a portion is missing. The sample shows some 110,000 clones, 85% to 90% of them seen only once. Sequencing used peripheral blood. The receptors come from a human donor in a cohort sampled during active COVID-19.

The chain has TRBV3-1 (or the pseudogene TRBV3-2) and TRBJ2-2, with 10 bases lining up with TRBD1. The CDR3 runs to 15 residues. The germline CDR1 and CDR2 sequences are LGHDT and YNNKEL (reference sequence). The ends lost 3 bases at V and 7 bases at J; junction bases unmatched: 5. The CDR3 loop is CASSHDRGPDGELFF. In DNA, the CDR3 is TGTGCCAGCAGCCACGACAGGGGGCCCGACGGGGAGCTGTTTTTT.

V gene TRBV18 combines with J gene TRBJ2-1; possibly TRBD1 for D (6 bases). CDR3 length: 12 amino acids. V shed 4 bases and J shed 7 bases, with 8 bases lying between them. Germline V gene data show CDR1 as KGHSH and CDR2 as LQKENI. CDR3: CASSLDRNEQFF. CDR3 in DNA: TGTGCCAGCTCACTGGACAGAAATGAGCAGTTCTTC.

The chain combines TRBV5-8 with TRBJ1-5; D uncertain. This CDR3 has 15 residues. Trimming cost V 0 bases and J 0 bases, with 7 bases left between them. Germline CDR1 is SGHTS and CDR2 is YDEGEE. DNA of the CDR3: TGTGCCAGCAGCTTGGGAGGTGATAGCAATCAGCCCCAGCATTTT. It specifies CASSLGGDSNQPQHF.

V gene TRBV5-8 combines with J gene TRBJ2-4; 7 bases agree with TRBD1. This CDR3 region has 16 residues. J gave up 0 bases and V 4 bases, and 7 bases lay outside the gene matches. Germline V CDR1 and CDR2: SGHTS, YDEGEE. The CDR3 loop reads CASSRGQLLAKNIQYF. The DNA of the CDR3 is TGTGCCAGCAGCCGGGGACAGCTACTAGCCAAAAACATTCAGTACTTC.

This clone was seen more than once but under ten times. The CDR3 spells CASSLEQGSELFF. Written as DNA, the CDR3 is TGCGCCAGCAGCTTAGAACAGGGATCGGAACTGTTTTTT. The rearrangement links TRBV5-1 to TRBJ1-4, with D possibly matching TRBD1 (6 bases). CDR1 and CDR2 from the germline V gene are SGHRS and YFSETQ. V lost 2 bases and J lost 12, with 14 bases in between. This CDR3 has 13 amino acids. The complete variable domain, with remaining parts taken from reference TRBV5-1 and TRBJ1-4, reads KAGVTQTPRYLIKTRGQQVTLSCSPISGHRSVSWYQQTPGQGLQFLFEYFSETQRNKGNFPGRFSGRQFSNSRSEMNVSTLELGDSALYLCASSLEQGSELFFGSGTQLSVL.

The rearrangement links TRBV2 to TRBJ1-2, with D maybe TRBD1 (6 bases). Germline CDR1 SNHLY, CDR2 FYNNEI. The V gene lost 6 bases and the J gene lost 6 bases, with 11 bases spanning the gap. The CDR3 contains 12 residues. The CDR3 reads CASRLAGDGYTF. The DNA for the CDR3 is TGTGCCAGCAGACTCGCAGGGGATGGCTACACCTTC.

The genes are TRBV11-2 and TRBJ2-7; a possible D gene is TRBD1 (6 bases). V gave up 5 bases and J gave up 4 bases, with 15 bases separating them. Germline loops: CDR1 SGHAT, CDR2 FQNNGV. CDR3 length equals 14 residues. CDR3 nucleotides: TGTGCCAGCAGCCCAACAACAGGGTATTACGAGCAGTACTTC. Translating it yields CASSPTTGYYEQYF.

The gene calls are TRBV5-4 and TRBJ2-2; 9 bases align to TRBD2. The CDR3 is made up of 16 amino acids. V was pared by 0 bases and J by 5 bases, with 5 bases of the junction left unmatched. CDR1 is SGHNT, CDR2 YYREEE, per germline (reference sequence). CDR3 amino acids: CASSLVVTSGTGELFF. DNA for the CDR3: TGTGCCAGCAGCTTGGTTGTGACTAGCGGAACCGGGGAGCTGTTTTTT. The full variable domain, with the rest looked up from reference TRBV5-4 and TRBJ2-2, is ETGVTQSPTHLIKTRGQQVTLRCSSQSGHNTVSWYQQALGQGPQFIFQYYREEENGRGNFPPRFSGLQFPNYSSELNVNALELDDSALYLCASSLVVTSGTGELFFGEGSRLTVL.

This clone occurred once. The rearrangement joins TRBV18 to TRBJ2-7, with 7 bases aligning to TRBD1. The CDR3 has 14 amino acids. In germline, CDR1 is KGHSH, CDR2 LQKENI. The ends lost 6 bases at V and 8 bases at J; junction bases unmatched: 13. CDR3 sequence (DNA): TGTGCCAGCTCTCTACAGGGGCTTATGGGGAAGCAGTACTTC. This encodes CASSLQGLMGKQYF.

This chain connects TRBV19 to TRBJ2-6; 9 nucleotides line up with TRBD1. Germline V lookup: CDR1 LNHDA, CDR2 SQIVND (reference sequence). The CDR3 runs 17 residues. After removal of 5 bases from V and 2 bases from J, the junction contained 7 bases not matched to a gene. CDR3 residues: CASSEGTGLAGANVLTF. The CDR3 DNA reads as TGTGCCAGTAGTGAAGGGACAGGGCTAGCTGGGGCCAACGTCCTGACTTTC.

The genes are TRBV3-1 (or the pseudogene TRBV3-2) and TRBJ1-2; D remains unclear. CDR3 size: 13 residues. The germline CDR1 and CDR2 sequences are LGHDT and YNNKEL (reference sequence). Deletions cut 5 bases from V and 1 base from J, with 8 bases between. The CDR3 region is CASSMTLNYGYTF. For the CDR3, the DNA is TGTGCCAGCAGCATGACACTTAACTATGGCTACACCTTC.

The gene calls are TRBV29-1 and TRBJ1-1; D is uncertain. CDR3 length: 18 amino acids. V was cut by 8 bases and J by 4 bases, with 32 bases left in between. Per the germline V gene, CDR1 is SQVTM and CDR2 is ANQGSEA. CDR3 in amino acids: CSIPPFGVVTGSGTEAFF. DNA of the CDR3: TGCAGCATCCCCCCCTTTGGTGTGGTTACGGGGTCGGGCACTGAAGCTTTCTTT.

This chain links TRBV5-6 with TRBJ2-2, with D possibly matching TRBD1 (6 bases). CDR3 length: 14 residues. V was cut by 2 bases and J by 8 bases, with 13 bases left in between. Germline V gene sequence: CDR1 SGHDT, CDR2 YYEEEE. The CDR3: CASSFPRTAGELFF. The CDR3 DNA is TGTGCCAGCAGCTTCCCCCGGACAGCGGGGGAGCTGTTTTTT.

CDR3 coding DNA: TGTGCCAGCAGCGTAGGGACAGGGGTGACCAGGGGCAATGAGCAGTTCTTC. It yields the protein CASSVGTGVTRGNEQFF. The chain joins TRBV9 to TRBJ2-1, with 9 nucleotides matching TRBD1. CDR1 and CDR2 (germline): SGDLS, YYNGEE. Trimming at V came to 0 bases and at J to 6 bases, leaving 10 bases not matched to a gene. The CDR3 length is 17 residues.

The chain recombines TRBV11-1 with TRBJ2-1, with D maybe TRBD1 (5 bases). The V end lost 5 bases, the J end lost 4 bases, and 15 bases lay between the germline ends. This CDR3 region has 15 residues. Germline CDR1 and CDR2: SGHAT and FQDESV (reference sequence). The CDR3: CASSAPAQGYNEQFF. CDR3 bases: TGTGCCAGCAGCGCCCCGGCGCAGGGATACAATGAGCAGTTCTTC.

The chain has TRBV2 and TRBJ1-2; D gene uncertain. The germline V gene has CDR1 SNHLY and CDR2 FYNNEI. Between the trimmed V and J ends, which lost 4 bases and 3 bases, there was a span of 6 bases. The length of the CDR3 is 12 residues. The CDR3 spells CASSVAHYGYTF. CDR3 nucleotide sequence: TGTGCCAGCAGTGTGGCCCACTATGGCTACACCTTC.

This chain links TRBV2 with TRBJ2-1, with TRBD2 matching over 7 bases. The CDR3 spans 15 residues. CDR1 is SNHLY and CDR2 is FYNNEI in the germline V gene. V lost 6 bases, J lost 6 bases, and 11 bases stayed unmatched. Here the CDR3 reads CASRAVAGAINEQFF. As DNA, the CDR3 is TGTGCCAGCAGAGCCGTGGCGGGAGCTATCAATGAGCAGTTCTTC.

This chain connects TRBV19 to TRBJ1-1; D is possibly TRBD1 (6 bases). V shed 4 bases and J shed 4 bases, with 13 bases lying between them. The CDR3 is 14 residues long. The germline V gene encodes CDR1 LNHDA and CDR2 SQIVND (reference sequence). Written as DNA, the CDR3 is TGTGCCAGTAGTACAGGGGCTCGGGGCACTGAAGCTTTCTTT. Residues: CASSTGARGTEAFF.

The chain joins TRBV28 to TRBJ1-2; possibly TRBD1 for D (5 bases). The CDR3 is 14 amino acids. Germline CDR1 is MDHEN and CDR2 is SYDVKM. V was trimmed by 3 bases and J by 2 bases, leaving 10 bases between them. CDR3 DNA sequence: TGTGCCAGCAGTTTTGGCCAGGGAAACTATGGCTACACCTTC. The encoded protein is CASSFGQGNYGYTF.

The J gene is TRBJ2-7, the V gene TRBV5-1, with D unclear. CDR1 is SGHRS, CDR2 YFSETQ, per germline. V dropped 2 bases and J dropped 5 bases, with 14 bases sitting between them. The CDR3 is made up of 14 amino acids. The CDR3 here is CASSFLGDRHEQYF. The CDR3 DNA reads as TGCGCCAGCAGCTTCTTAGGAGACCGCCACGAGCAGTACTTC. Using reference TRBV5-1 and TRBJ2-7 for the parts outside the CDR3, the full variable domain is KAGVTQTPRYLIKTRGQQVTLSCSPISGHRSVSWYQQTPGQGLQFLFEYFSETQRNKGNFPGRFSGRQFSNSRSEMNVSTLELGDSALYLCASSFLGDRHEQYFGPGTRLTVT.

The chain carries TRBV27 and TRBJ2-7; the match to TRBD1 covers 9 bases. After removal of 5 bases from V and 6 bases from J, the junction contained 5 bases not matched to a gene. CDR1 is MNHEY, CDR2 SMNVEV, per germline (reference sequence). CDR3 size: 13 residues. In DNA form, the CDR3 reads TGTGCCAGCAGTCCCTGGACAGGGGTCGAGCAGTACTTC. Its protein product is CASSPWTGVEQYF.

This clone has just one count. The chain joins TRBV27 to TRBJ2-1; possibly TRBD1 for D (5 bases). The CDR3 loop spans 14 amino acids. Trimming took 8 bases from V and 9 from J, leaving 20 bases between them. Germline V gene sequence: CDR1 MNHEY, CDR2 SMNVEV (reference sequence). CDR3 sequence: CASQTSLGAPEQFF. The CDR3 DNA sequence: TGTGCCAGCCAGACCTCCCTAGGGGCCCCTGAGCAGTTCTTC.

The chain is built from TRBV6-5 and TRBJ1-1; D uncertain. V was pared by 7 bases and J by 13 bases, with 19 bases between. The germline CDR1 and CDR2 sequences are MNHEY and SVGAGI. The CDR3 totals 12 residues. For the CDR3, the DNA is TGTGCCAGCACCCCTGCCGGTGGTGGAGGTTTCTTT. Protein: CASTPAGGGGFF.

This clone has only one observation. The chain combines TRBV11-1 with TRBJ2-5, with no clear D. CDR3 size: 15 residues. The V end was cut by 4 bases, the J end by 3 bases, with 15 bases between. CDR1 is SGHAT and CDR2 is FQDESV in the germline V gene (reference sequence). The CDR3 spells CASSSFVGSEETQYF. The CDR3 DNA sequence: TGTGCCAGCAGCTCTTTTGTTGGTAGTGAAGAGACCCAGTACTTC. The whole variable domain, filled in from reference TRBV11-1 and TRBJ2-5, reads EAEVAQSPRYKITEKSQAVAFWCDPISGHATLYWYRQILGQGPELLVQFQDESVVDDSQLPKDRFSAERLKGVDSTLKIQPAELGDSAMYLCASSSFVGSEETQYFGPGTRLLVL.

This chain links TRBV27 with TRBJ1-6, with TRBD1 matching over 10 bases. J lost 9 bases, V lost 5 bases, and 10 bases had no gene match. The germline CDR1 and CDR2 sequences are MNHEY and SMNVEV (reference sequence). This CDR3 region has 16 residues. The CDR3 bases are TGTGCCAGCAGTCAAAGACAGGGGGCCGTTGTTTCACCCCTCCACTTT. Protein sequence: CASSQRQGAVVSPLHF.

The chain joins TRBV19 to TRBJ1-5, with no clear D. CDR3 size: 15 residues. V lost 2 bases to trimming and J lost 0 bases, with 8 bases between them. Germline V gene lookup returns CDR1 LNHDA and CDR2 SQIVND (reference sequence). CDR3: CASSIRDNSNQPQHF. The CDR3 nucleotides read TGTGCCAGTAGTATACGGGATAATAGCAATCAGCCCCAGCATTTT.

The chain combines TRBV19 with TRBJ1-2; TRBD1 matches at 7 bases. This CDR3 is 15 amino acids long. Trimming removed 7 bases from V and 5 bases from J; junction bases left unmatched: 13. From germline, CDR1 is LNHDA and CDR2 SQIVND (reference sequence). The chain's CDR3 is CASIQPGTAHYGYTF. Written as DNA, the CDR3 is TGTGCCAGTATCCAGCCGGGGACAGCTCATTATGGCTACACCTTC.